This TCR beta chain is from a study of T-cell reconstitution after alpha-beta-depleted transplantation in children. CDR3 size: 12 residues. Trimming pared 5 bases from V and 9 bases from J, leaving 12 bases between. CDR1 is MNHEY, CDR2 SMNVEV, per germline (reference sequence). Broader study findings: It was newly produced T cells that mostly accounted for T-cell counts and diversity one year after transplant. TCRbeta diversity was high at day 60 in some patients (a result of surviving recipient T cells and thymic progenitors). By about two months after transplant, alpha-beta T cells reportedly arose from several hundred graft clones that had expanded.

Preparing the TCRbeta library involved the use of unique molecular identifiers. TCRdb re-called the PCR reads with MiXCR, one entry per CDR3 protein. The sample lists approximately 650,000 distinct CDR3 sequences; about an eighth were seen once. This clonotype was observed many times. Its matching antigen is unknown. The TCR comes from a girl aged 2 to 9 with congenital amegakaryocytic thrombocytopenia, due to receive a stem cell transplant. This chain joins TRBV27 and TRBJ2-3; D gene unclear. The sample consisted of PBMCs, taken before TCRalphabeta/CD19-depleted stem cell transplant. CDR3 amino acids: CASSPHASTQYF. Here the CDR3 DNA reads TGTGCCAGCAGTCCTCACGCGTCCACGCAGTATTTT.